The next 10 T cell receptor beta chains were all read from a single sample in a study of shared clonotypes between healthy human individuals. Assay used: immunoSEQ multiplex PCR; TCRdb lists only in-frame clones, some missing. This table has about a million clones, less than 85% appearing once. The source material was memory CD4+ T cells sorted from blood. Subset defined: CD45RA-negative fraction. The source is a man younger than 35 in good health.

This chain links TRBV7-2 with TRBJ1-1; D perhaps matches TRBD1 (5 bases). Trimming shortened V by 5 bases and J by 7 bases, and 20 bases separated the two germline ends. The CDR3 runs 15 residues. Germline assignment: CDR1 SGHTA and CDR2 FQGNSA. The CDR3 sequence is CASSPMTRVGVEAFF. The CDR3 DNA sequence: TGTGCCAGCAGCCCTATGACCAGGGTGGGGGTTGAAGCTTTCTTT.

This chain links TRBV18 with TRBJ1-5; TRBD1 matches at 7 bases. Trimming cost V 2 bases and J 7 bases; bases outside gene matches: 8. This CDR3 is built from 15 residues. Per germline, CDR1 KGHSH and CDR2 LQKENI. CDR3 sequence (DNA): TGTGCCAGCTCACCATTTGGAGGGGGCTCGCAGCCCCAGCATTTT. Encoded protein: CASSPFGGGSQPQHF.

The chain joins TRBV14 to TRBJ2-7; 10 nucleotides agree with TRBD1. Germline CDR1 reads SGHDN; CDR2 reads FVKESK. V lost 5 bases, J lost 4 bases, and 5 bases stayed unmatched. The CDR3 is 14 amino acids. In nucleotides, the CDR3 is TGTGCCAGCAGCTCGGGACAGGGGTGGTACGAGCAGTACTTC. Protein: CASSSGQGWYEQYF.

The chain combines TRBV25-1 with TRBJ2-3; D is possibly TRBD2 (5 bases). From germline, CDR1 is MGHDK and CDR2 SYGVNS. Trimming shortened V by 1 base and J by 1 base, and 12 bases separated the two germline ends. The CDR3 sequence is 16 residues long. CDR3 in amino acids: CASSELAPGGTDTQYF. CDR3 nucleotides: TGTGCCAGCAGTGAATTGGCCCCCGGGGGCACAGATACGCAGTATTTT.

There are a few counts of this clone. The rearrangement uses TRBV14 and TRBJ1-6; D is uncertain. CDR3 size: 14 residues. Germline-derived CDR1 and CDR2 are SGHDN and FVKESK. Trimming removed 4 bases from V and 10 bases from J, with 14 bases in between. In DNA, the CDR3 is TGTGCCAGCAGCCGCGACTCTGCAATGTCACCCCTCCACTTT. It specifies CASSRDSAMSPLHF.

This clone was recorded a few times. The chain employs TRBV6-5 and TRBJ1-1, with D possibly TRBD1 on 5 matching bases. The germline CDR1 and CDR2 sequences are MNHEY and SVGAGI. Trimming cost V 6 bases and J 6 bases, with 17 bases left between them. The CDR3 sequence is 14 residues long. CDR3 DNA: TGTGCCAGCAGCCCCGGGACCTATCAAGCTGAAGCTTTCTTT. Translating gives CASSPGTYQAEAFF.

The J gene is TRBJ1-3, the V gene TRBV2; weak D call: TRBD1 (5 bases). V was trimmed by 0 bases and J by 1 base, leaving 10 bases between them. Germline CDR1 SNHLY, CDR2 FYNNEI. The length of the CDR3 is 16 residues. CDR3 sequence: CASSEAVGGSGNTIYF. CDR3 DNA sequence: TGTGCCAGCAGTGAAGCGGTCGGGGGATCTGGAAACACCATATATTTT.

This rearrangement joins TRBV9 to TRBJ1-1, with TRBD1 matching 10 bases. CDR3 length: 17 amino acids. J gave up 4 bases and V 2 bases, and 11 bases lay outside the gene matches. Germline V CDR1 and CDR2: SGDLS, YYNGEE. Here the CDR3 reads CASSVTDDRGLGTEAFF. In DNA form, the CDR3 reads TGTGCCAGCAGCGTTACTGATGACAGGGGGCTTGGCACTGAAGCTTTCTTT.

This chain connects TRBV29-1 to TRBJ1-2; unclear D gene. CDR3 length equals 13 residues. Deletions cut 4 bases from V and 4 bases from J, with 13 bases between. Germline CDR1 SQVTM, CDR2 ANQGSEA. For the CDR3, the DNA is TGCAGCGTTGGGGGAGGAAGCGGCTATGGCTACACCTTC. It specifies CSVGGGSGYGYTF. Supplemented by reference TRBV29-1 and TRBJ1-2, the full variable domain reads SAVISQKPSRDICQRGTSLTIQCQVDSQVTMMFWYRQQPGQSLTLIATANQGSEATYESGFVIDKFPISRPNLTFSTLTVSNMSPEDSSIYLCSVGGGSGYGYTFGSGTRLTVV.

The rearrangement links TRBV7-2 to TRBJ1-5, with a weak D call TRBD1 (6 bases). With 1 base removed from V and 13 bases from J, the gap between germline ends came to 17 bases. CDR1 is SGHTA, CDR2 FQGNSA, per germline. This CDR3 spans 14 amino acids. In DNA form, the CDR3 reads TGTGCCAGCAGCTTAGGTCCTGTGGGGGGCCCACAGCATTTT. It translates to CASSLGPVGGPQHF.